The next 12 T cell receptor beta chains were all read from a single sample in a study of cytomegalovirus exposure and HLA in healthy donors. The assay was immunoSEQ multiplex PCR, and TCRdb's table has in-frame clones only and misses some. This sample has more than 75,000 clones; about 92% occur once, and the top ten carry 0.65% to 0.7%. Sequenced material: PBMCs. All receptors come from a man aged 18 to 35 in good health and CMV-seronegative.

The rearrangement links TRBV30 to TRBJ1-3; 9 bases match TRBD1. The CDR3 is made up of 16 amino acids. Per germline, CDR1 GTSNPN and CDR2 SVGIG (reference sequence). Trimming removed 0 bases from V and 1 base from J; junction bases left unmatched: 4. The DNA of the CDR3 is TGTGCCTGGAGTGTACACAGGGGGCTATCTGGAAACACCATATATTTT. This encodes CAWSVHRGLSGNTIYF.

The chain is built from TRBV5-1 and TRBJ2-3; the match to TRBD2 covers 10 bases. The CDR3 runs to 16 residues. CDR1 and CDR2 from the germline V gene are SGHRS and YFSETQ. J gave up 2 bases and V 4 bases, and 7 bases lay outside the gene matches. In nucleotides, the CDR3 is TGCGCCAGCAGCGGATTTAGCGGGGGGACCACAGATACGCAGTATTTT. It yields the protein CASSGFSGGTTDTQYF.

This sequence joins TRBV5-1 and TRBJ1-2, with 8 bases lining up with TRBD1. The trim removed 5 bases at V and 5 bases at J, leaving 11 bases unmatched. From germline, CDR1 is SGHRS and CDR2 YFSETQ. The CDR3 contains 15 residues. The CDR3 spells CASRAGTGNGYGYTF. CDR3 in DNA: TGCGCCAGCAGGGCCGGGACAGGTAACGGGTATGGCTACACCTTC.

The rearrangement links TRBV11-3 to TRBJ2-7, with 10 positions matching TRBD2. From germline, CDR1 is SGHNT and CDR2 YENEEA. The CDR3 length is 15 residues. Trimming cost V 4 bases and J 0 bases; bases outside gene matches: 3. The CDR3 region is CASSYGLADSYEQYF. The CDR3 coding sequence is TGTGCCAGCAGCTATGGACTAGCGGACTCCTACGAGCAGTACTTC.

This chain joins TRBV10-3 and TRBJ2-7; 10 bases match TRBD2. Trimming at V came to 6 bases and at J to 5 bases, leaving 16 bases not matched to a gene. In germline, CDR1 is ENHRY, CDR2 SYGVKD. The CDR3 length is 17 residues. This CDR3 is CAISGEVAGGLGDEQYF. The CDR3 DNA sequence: TGTGCCATCAGCGGCGAAGTAGCGGGGGGCCTCGGGGACGAGCAGTACTTC.

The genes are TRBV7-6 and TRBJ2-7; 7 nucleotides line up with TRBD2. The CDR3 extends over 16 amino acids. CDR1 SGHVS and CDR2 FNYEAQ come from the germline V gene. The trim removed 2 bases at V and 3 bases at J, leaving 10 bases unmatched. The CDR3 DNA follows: TGTGCCAGCAGCTTATTCCCCACAGCGGGAAACTACGAGCAGTACTTC. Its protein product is CASSLFPTAGNYEQYF.

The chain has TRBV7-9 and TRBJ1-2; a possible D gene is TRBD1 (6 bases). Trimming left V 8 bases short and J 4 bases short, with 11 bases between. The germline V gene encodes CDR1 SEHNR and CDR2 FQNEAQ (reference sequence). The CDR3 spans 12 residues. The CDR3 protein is CASVTGSYGYTF. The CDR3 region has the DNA TGTGCCAGCGTAACAGGGAGCTATGGCTACACCTTC.

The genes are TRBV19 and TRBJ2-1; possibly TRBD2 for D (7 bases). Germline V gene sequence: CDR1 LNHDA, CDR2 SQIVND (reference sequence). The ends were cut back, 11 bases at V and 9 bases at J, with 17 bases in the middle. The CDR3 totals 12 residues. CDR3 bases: TGTGCCTCTGGGAGGGGGGGCCTTGAGCAGTTCTTC. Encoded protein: CASGRGGLEQFF.

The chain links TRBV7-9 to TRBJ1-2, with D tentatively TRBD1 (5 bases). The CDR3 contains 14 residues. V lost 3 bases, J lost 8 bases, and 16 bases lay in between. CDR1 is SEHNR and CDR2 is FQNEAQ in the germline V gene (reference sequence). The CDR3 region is CASSFTGQGSGYTF. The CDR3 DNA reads TGTGCCAGCAGCTTTACTGGGCAGGGCAGCGGCTACACCTTC.

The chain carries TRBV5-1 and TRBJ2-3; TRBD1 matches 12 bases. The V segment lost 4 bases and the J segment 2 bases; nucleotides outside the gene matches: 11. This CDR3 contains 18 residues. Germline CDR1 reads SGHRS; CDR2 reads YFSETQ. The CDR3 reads CASSLQRGQGAYTDTQYF. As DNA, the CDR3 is TGCGCCAGCAGCCTACAGCGGGGACAGGGGGCCTACACAGATACGCAGTATTTT.

Written as DNA, the CDR3 is TGCAGTGCTACGAGGGGGTTAGGGCAGTTCTTC. As protein: CSATRGLGQFF. The J gene is TRBJ2-1, the V gene TRBV20-1, with D tentatively TRBD1 (6 bases). Trimming cost V 4 bases and J 12 bases, with 13 bases left between them. Germline V gives CDR1 DFQATT, CDR2 SNEGSKA (reference sequence). The length of the CDR3 is 11 residues.

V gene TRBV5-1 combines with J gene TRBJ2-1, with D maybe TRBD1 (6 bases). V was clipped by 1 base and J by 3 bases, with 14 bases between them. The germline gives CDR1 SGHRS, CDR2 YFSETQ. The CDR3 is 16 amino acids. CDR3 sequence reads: CASSLLTGEIYNEQFF. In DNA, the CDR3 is TGCGCCAGCAGCTTGCTGACAGGCGAAATCTACAATGAGCAGTTCTTC.